A single sample gave rise to the 18 T cell receptor beta chains below, sequenced in a study of PD-L1 blockade in urothelial cancer. Clones were sequenced by immunoSEQ multiplex PCR, and TCRdb holds only the in-frame ones, with some missing. The data show about 50,000 clones, 70% to 90% seen once. As to time point: peripheral blood 6 weeks after treatment start. Specimen: PBMCs, collected around atezolizumab (anti-PD-L1) treatment. Receptor source: a man in his 70s with urothelial cancer.

V and J are TRBV7-2 and TRBJ1-1; perhaps TRBD1 as D (6 bases). The V end was cut by 5 bases, the J end by 3 bases, with 16 bases between. The CDR3 runs 15 residues. Germline loops: CDR1 SGHTA, CDR2 FQGNSA. CDR3: CASSTTWKGDTEAFF. The CDR3 DNA sequence: TGTGCCAGCAGCACTACGTGGAAGGGGGACACTGAAGCTTTCTTT.

This clone was observed once. Mismatch with germline at one junction end may stem from a read error. This sequence joins TRBV7-7 and TRBJ2-5; 10 positions match TRBD1. This CDR3 is 15 amino acids long. CDR1 is SSHAT and CDR2 is FNYEAQ in the germline V gene (reference sequence). Here the CDR3 DNA reads TGTGCTAGCAGCTTGCTCGGGACAGGGGTTGAGACCCAGTACTTC. Protein product: CASSLLGTGVETQYF.

J is TRBJ2-7 and V is TRBV6-1; D call uncertain. CDR3 size: 15 residues. Germline loops: CDR1 MNHNS, CDR2 SASEGT. V was trimmed by 4 bases and J by 4 bases, leaving 17 bases between them. CDR3 nucleotides: TGTGCCAGCAGTGGACGTGGTGTCGAGGATTACGAGCAGTACTTC. Its protein is CASSGRGVEDYEQYF.

This chain uses TRBV7-6 with TRBJ2-7; tentative D call: TRBD2 (5 bases). V was shortened by 1 base and J by 3 bases, with 10 bases between the two germline ends. The CDR3 is made up of 14 amino acids. Germline values: CDR1 SGHVS, CDR2 FNYEAQ. DNA for the CDR3: TGTGCCAGCAGCTTAGACCCTAGCCTCTACGAGCAGTACTTC. Translation gives CASSLDPSLYEQYF.

The chain uses TRBV19 and TRBJ1-4; D call uncertain. This CDR3 comprises 15 residues. Germline CDR1 reads LNHDA; CDR2 reads SQIVND (reference sequence). The V end was cut by 7 bases, the J end by 0 bases, with 12 bases between. CDR3 DNA sequence: TGTGCCAGTATTGGCAGCGAAGCAACTAATGAAAAACTGTTTTTT. It translates to CASIGSEATNEKLFF.

In DNA form, the CDR3 reads TGCGCCAGCAGCTCAACAGACAGGGGTTGGAACACTGAAGCTTTCTTT. Protein: CASSSTDRGWNTEAFF. The chain combines TRBV5-1 with TRBJ1-1, with 8 bases fitting TRBD1. The V segment lost 3 bases and the J segment 1 base; nucleotides outside the gene matches: 8. CDR3 size: 16 residues. Germline V gene lookup returns CDR1 SGHRS and CDR2 YFSETQ.

Turning to this clone: Compared with germline, one end of the junction differs, possibly owing to a read error. V and J are TRBV6-1 and TRBJ2-3, with 7 bases identical to TRBD1. CDR3 length: 14 residues. Germline loops: CDR1 MNHNS, CDR2 SASEGT. The CDR3 reads CASSVRDSTYTQYF. CDR3 sequence (DNA): TGTGCCAGCAGTGTCCGGGACAGCACATATACGCAGTATTTT.

The V gene is TRBV19, the J gene TRBJ2-7; 11 nucleotides agree with TRBD2. The J segment lost 5 bases and the V segment lost 4 bases, leaving 10 bases of the junction unmatched. Germline CDR1 LNHDA, CDR2 SQIVND (reference sequence). The CDR3 length is 16 residues. DNA of the CDR3: TGTGCCAGTAGTAGGCTAGCGGGAGGCCCCAGGGACGAGCAGTACTTC. It translates to CASSRLAGGPRDEQYF. Full variable domain (outside the CDR3, taken from reference TRBV19 and TRBJ2-7): DGGITQSPKYLFRKEGQNVTLSCEQNLNHDAMYWYRQDPGQGLRLIYYSQIVNDFQKGDIAEGYSVSREKKESFPLTVTSAQKNPTAFYLCASSRLAGGPRDEQYFGPGTRLTVT.

A few counts support this clone. The chain carries TRBV10-1 and TRBJ1-4; D is unresolved. Germline V CDR1 and CDR2: WNHNN, SYGVQD (reference sequence). V lost 3 bases and J lost 8, with 10 bases in between. The CDR3 runs to 13 residues. The CDR3 nucleotides read TGCGCCAGCAGTGAATCAGGAGGGGAAAAACTGTTTTTT. Translation gives CASSESGGEKLFF.

V usage is TRBV11-2 and J usage is TRBJ1-2; 9 bases fit TRBD1. Looked up from germline, CDR1 is SGHAT and CDR2 is FQNNGV. J lost 5 bases, V lost 5 bases, and 12 bases had no gene match. CDR3 length: 16 amino acids. The CDR3 DNA reads TGTGCCAGCAGCACAGGACAGGGGTTTGTAAAATATGGCTACACCTTC. Residues: CASSTGQGFVKYGYTF. The full variable domain, rest sourced from reference TRBV11-2 and TRBJ1-2, is EAGVAQSPRYKIIEKRQSVAFWCNPISGHATLYWYQQILGQGPKLLIQFQNNGVVDDSQLPKDRFSAERLKGVDSTLKIQPAKLEDSAVYLCASSTGQGFVKYGYTFGSGTRLTVV.

The rearrangement uses TRBV5-8 and TRBJ2-7, with unresolved D. The CDR3 consists of 14 residues. The ends were cut back, 4 bases at V and 1 base at J, with 12 bases in the middle. CDR1 SGHTS and CDR2 YDEGEE come from the germline V gene. The CDR3: CASSLDHGSYEQYF. The CDR3 DNA is TGTGCCAGCAGCCTGGACCACGGGTCCTACGAGCAGTACTTC.

This chain connects TRBV5-1 to TRBJ2-1; D is undetermined. The V end was cut by 5 bases, the J end by 9 bases, with 9 bases between. The CDR3 extends over 11 amino acids. CDR1 is SGHRS, CDR2 YFSETQ, per germline. Here the CDR3 reads CASSESGEQFF. The CDR3, as DNA: TGCGCCAGCAGTGAGTCGGGTGAGCAGTTCTTC.

The chain joins TRBV18 to TRBJ2-7, with 9 bases aligning to TRBD2. The V gene end was trimmed by 0 bases and the J gene end by 11 bases; junction bases not matched to a gene: 2. The V gene's germline CDR1 is KGHSH and CDR2 LQKENI. The CDR3 contains 12 residues. CDR3: CASSPPLAGKYF. CDR3 DNA sequence: TGTGCCAGCTCACCACCGCTAGCGGGAAAGTACTTC.

The sample holds one count of this clone. The V gene is TRBV2, the J gene TRBJ1-1; 9 nucleotides align to TRBD1. The length of the CDR3 is 15 residues. Germline CDR1 is SNHLY and CDR2 is FYNNEI. V gave up 6 bases and J gave up 6 bases; unmatched junction bases: 11. The CDR3 sequence is CASRPTGGLRAEAFF. CDR3 nucleotide sequence: TGTGCCAGCAGACCGACAGGGGGACTTCGCGCTGAAGCTTTCTTT.

J is TRBJ2-7 and V is TRBV28, with 10 bases that match TRBD2. CDR3 length: 14 residues. J was trimmed by 1 base and V by 5 bases; bases with no gene match: 2. Per germline, CDR1 MDHEN and CDR2 SYDVKM. The CDR3 is CASSRAGGSYEQYF. The CDR3 region has the DNA TGTGCCAGCAGTAGAGCGGGAGGGTCCTACGAGCAGTACTTC. The full variable domain, its missing parts supplied by reference TRBV28 and TRBJ2-7, is DVKVTQSSRYLVKRTGEKVFLECVQDMDHENMFWYRQDPGLGLRLIYFSYDVKMKEKGDIPEGYSVSREKKERFSLILESASTNQTSMYLCASSRAGGSYEQYFGPGTRLTVT.

The V gene is TRBV10-3, the J gene TRBJ1-2; 11 positions agree with TRBD1. V lost 2 bases to trimming and J lost 6 bases; unmatched junction nucleotides: 5. The CDR3 spans 15 residues. The germline gives CDR1 ENHRY, CDR2 SYGVKD. The CDR3 sequence: CAISEVGQGVDGYTF. The CDR3 DNA reads as TGTGCCATCAGTGAGGTGGGACAGGGGGTGGATGGCTACACCTTC.

The J gene is TRBJ2-6, the V gene TRBV6-6; D uncertain. V lost 10 bases, J lost 1 base, and 5 bases lay in between. CDR1 is MNHNY and CDR2 is SVGAGI in the germline V gene (reference sequence). This CDR3 has 12 amino acids. The CDR3 loop reads CATLSGANVLTF. For the CDR3, the DNA is TGTGCCACTTTATCTGGGGCCAACGTCCTGACTTTC.

The chain is built from TRBV5-1 and TRBJ1-1; tentative D call: TRBD1 (5 bases). Trimming left V 4 bases short and J 5 bases short, with 21 bases between. The CDR3 has 16 residues. Germline V CDR1 and CDR2: SGHRS, YFSETQ. The CDR3 region is CASSRGGSTAATEAFF. CDR3 bases: TGCGCCAGCAGCCGGGGGGGGTCGACAGCAGCAACTGAAGCTTTCTTT.